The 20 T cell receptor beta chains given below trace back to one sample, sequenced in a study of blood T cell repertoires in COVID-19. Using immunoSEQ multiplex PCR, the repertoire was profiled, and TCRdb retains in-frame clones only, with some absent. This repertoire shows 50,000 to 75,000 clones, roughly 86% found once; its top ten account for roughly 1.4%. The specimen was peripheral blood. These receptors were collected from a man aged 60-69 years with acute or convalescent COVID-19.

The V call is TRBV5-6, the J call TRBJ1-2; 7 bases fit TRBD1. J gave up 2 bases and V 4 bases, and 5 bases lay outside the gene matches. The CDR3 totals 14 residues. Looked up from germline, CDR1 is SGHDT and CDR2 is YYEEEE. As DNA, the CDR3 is TGTGCCAGCAGCCGGGGACAGAGCAACTATGGCTACACCTTC. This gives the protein CASSRGQSNYGYTF.

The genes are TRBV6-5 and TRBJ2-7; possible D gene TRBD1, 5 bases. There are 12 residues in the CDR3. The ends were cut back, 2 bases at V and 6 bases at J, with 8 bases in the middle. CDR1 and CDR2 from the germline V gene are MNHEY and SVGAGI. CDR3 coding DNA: TGTGCCAGCAGTTACCAGGGTGGCGAGCAGTACTTC. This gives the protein CASSYQGGEQYF.

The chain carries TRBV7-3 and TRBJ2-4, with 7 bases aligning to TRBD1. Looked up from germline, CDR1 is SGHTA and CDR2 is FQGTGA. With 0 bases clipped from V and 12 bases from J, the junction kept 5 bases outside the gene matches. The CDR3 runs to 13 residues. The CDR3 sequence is CASSLTITGAQYF. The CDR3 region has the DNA TGTGCCAGCAGCTTAACGATAACAGGGGCTCAGTACTTC.

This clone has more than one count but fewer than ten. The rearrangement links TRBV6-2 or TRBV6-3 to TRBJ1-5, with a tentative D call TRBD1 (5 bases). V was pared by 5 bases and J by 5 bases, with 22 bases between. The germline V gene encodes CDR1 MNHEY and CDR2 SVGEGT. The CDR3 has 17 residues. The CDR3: CASSHAGIGGGDQPQHF. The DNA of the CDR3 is TGTGCCAGCAGTCACGCGGGCATTGGCGGGGGAGATCAGCCCCAGCATTTT.

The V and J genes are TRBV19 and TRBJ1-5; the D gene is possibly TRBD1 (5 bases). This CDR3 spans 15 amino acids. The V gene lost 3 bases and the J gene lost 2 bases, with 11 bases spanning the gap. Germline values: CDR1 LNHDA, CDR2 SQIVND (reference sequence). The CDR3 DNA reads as TGTGCCAGTAGTATCGGGGGTACTGGCAATCAGCCCCAGCATTTT. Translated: CASSIGGTGNQPQHF.

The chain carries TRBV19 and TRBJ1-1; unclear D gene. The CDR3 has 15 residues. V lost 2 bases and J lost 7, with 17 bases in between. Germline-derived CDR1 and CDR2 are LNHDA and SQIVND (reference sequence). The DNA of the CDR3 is TGTGCCAGTAGTATAAACGGCAGATCCCTAGGTGAAGCTTTCTTT. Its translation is CASSINGRSLGEAFF.

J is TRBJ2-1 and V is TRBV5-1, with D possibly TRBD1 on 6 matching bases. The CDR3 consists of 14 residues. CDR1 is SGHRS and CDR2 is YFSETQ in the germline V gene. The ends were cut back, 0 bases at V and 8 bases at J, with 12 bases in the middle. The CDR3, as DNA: TGCGCCAGCAGCTTGGGCCCATACAGGGATGAGCAGTTCTTC. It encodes CASSLGPYRDEQFF.

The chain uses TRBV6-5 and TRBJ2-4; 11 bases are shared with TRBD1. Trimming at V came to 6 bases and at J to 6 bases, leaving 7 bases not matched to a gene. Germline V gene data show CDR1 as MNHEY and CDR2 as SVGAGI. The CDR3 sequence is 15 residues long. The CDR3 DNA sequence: TGTGCCAGCAGCACGGGACAGGGGGGTTTAAACATTCAGTACTTC. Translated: CASSTGQGGLNIQYF.

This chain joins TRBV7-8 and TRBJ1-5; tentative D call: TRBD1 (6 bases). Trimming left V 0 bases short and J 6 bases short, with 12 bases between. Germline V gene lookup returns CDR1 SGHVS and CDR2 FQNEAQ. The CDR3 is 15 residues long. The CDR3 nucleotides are TGTGCCAGCAGCTTAGCAGGACAGCACCGTCAGCCCCAGCATTTT. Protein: CASSLAGQHRQPQHF.

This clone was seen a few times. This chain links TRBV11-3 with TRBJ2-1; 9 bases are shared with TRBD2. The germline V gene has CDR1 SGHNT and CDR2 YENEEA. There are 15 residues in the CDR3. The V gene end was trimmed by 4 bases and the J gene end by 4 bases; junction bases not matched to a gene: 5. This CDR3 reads CASSSGGGAYNEQFF. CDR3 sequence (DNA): TGTGCCAGCAGCTCCGGCGGGGGGGCATACAATGAGCAGTTCTTC.

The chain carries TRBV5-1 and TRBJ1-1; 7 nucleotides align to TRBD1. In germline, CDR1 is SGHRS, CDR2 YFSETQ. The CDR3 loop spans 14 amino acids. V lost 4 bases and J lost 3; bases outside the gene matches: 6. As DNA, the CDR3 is TGCGCCAGCAGCCGACAGGGAGTGGACACTGAAGCTTTCTTT. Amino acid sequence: CASSRQGVDTEAFF.

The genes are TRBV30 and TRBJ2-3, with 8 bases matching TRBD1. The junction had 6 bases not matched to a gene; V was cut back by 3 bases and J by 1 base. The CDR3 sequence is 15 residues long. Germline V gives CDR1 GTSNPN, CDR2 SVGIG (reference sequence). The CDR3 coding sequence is TGTGCCTGGAGGACAGGGGCGCGCGGCACAGATACGCAGTATTTT. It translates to CAWRTGARGTDTQYF.

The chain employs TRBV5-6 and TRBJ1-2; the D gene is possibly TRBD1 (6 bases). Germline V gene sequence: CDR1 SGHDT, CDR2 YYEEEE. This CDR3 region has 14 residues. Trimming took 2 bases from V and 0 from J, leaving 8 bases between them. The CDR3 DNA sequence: TGTGCCAGCAGCTTCCGGGACACTAACTATGGCTACACCTTC. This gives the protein CASSFRDTNYGYTF.

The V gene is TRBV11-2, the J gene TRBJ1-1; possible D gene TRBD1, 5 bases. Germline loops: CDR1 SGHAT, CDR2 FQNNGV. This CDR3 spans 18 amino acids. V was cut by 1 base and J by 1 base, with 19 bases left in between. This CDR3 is CASSLVGQGRLGNTEAFF. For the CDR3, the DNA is TGTGCCAGCAGCTTAGTCGGGCAGGGTAGGTTGGGGAACACTGAAGCTTTCTTT.

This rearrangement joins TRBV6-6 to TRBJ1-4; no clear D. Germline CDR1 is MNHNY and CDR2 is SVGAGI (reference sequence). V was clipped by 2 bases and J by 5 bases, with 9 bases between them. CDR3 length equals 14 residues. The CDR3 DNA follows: TGTGCCAGCAGTTACGGCGGATCAAATGAAAAACTGTTTTTT. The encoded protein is CASSYGGSNEKLFF.

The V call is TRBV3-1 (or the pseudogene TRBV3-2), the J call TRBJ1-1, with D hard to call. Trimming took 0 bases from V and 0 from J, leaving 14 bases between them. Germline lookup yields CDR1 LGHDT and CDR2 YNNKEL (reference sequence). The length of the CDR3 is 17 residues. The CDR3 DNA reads TGTGCCAGCAGCCAAGATTGGATGAGGCCAATGAACACTGAAGCTTTCTTT. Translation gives CASSQDWMRPMNTEAFF.

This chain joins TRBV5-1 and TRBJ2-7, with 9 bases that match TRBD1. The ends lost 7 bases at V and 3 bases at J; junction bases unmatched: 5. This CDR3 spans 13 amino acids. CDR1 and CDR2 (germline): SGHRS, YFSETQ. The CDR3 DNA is TGCGCCAGCGCTACAGGGGGCAGCTACGAGCAGTACTTC. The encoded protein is CASATGGSYEQYF. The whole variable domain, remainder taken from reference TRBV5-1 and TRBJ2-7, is KAGVTQTPRYLIKTRGQQVTLSCSPISGHRSVSWYQQTPGQGLQFLFEYFSETQRNKGNFPGRFSGRQFSNSRSEMNVSTLELGDSALYLCASATGGSYEQYFGPGTRLTVT.

CDR3 sequence (DNA): TGTGCCAGCAGCTTAGATAATGGGAGGAGTCTTGGACAGGAAAAAAACACCATATATTTT. This gives the protein CASSLDNGRSLGQEKNTIYF. The rearrangement links TRBV11-3 to TRBJ1-3; 7 positions agree with TRBD1. Germline V gives CDR1 SGHNT, CDR2 YENEEA. CDR3 length: 20 residues. V was pared by 0 bases and J by 6 bases, with 20 bases of the junction left unmatched.

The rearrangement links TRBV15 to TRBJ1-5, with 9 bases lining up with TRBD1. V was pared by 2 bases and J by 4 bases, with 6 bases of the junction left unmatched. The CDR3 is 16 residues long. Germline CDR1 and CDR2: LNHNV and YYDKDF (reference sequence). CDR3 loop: CATSRRGTGSNQPQHF. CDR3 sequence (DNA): TGTGCCACCAGCAGACGCGGGACAGGGTCTAATCAGCCCCAGCATTTT.

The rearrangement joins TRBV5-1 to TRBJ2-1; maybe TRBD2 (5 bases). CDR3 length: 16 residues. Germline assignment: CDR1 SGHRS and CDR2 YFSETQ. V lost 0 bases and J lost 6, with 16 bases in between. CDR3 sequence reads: CASSLVLGGGSNEQFF. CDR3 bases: TGCGCCAGCAGCTTGGTACTGGGTGGAGGAAGCAATGAGCAGTTCTTC.